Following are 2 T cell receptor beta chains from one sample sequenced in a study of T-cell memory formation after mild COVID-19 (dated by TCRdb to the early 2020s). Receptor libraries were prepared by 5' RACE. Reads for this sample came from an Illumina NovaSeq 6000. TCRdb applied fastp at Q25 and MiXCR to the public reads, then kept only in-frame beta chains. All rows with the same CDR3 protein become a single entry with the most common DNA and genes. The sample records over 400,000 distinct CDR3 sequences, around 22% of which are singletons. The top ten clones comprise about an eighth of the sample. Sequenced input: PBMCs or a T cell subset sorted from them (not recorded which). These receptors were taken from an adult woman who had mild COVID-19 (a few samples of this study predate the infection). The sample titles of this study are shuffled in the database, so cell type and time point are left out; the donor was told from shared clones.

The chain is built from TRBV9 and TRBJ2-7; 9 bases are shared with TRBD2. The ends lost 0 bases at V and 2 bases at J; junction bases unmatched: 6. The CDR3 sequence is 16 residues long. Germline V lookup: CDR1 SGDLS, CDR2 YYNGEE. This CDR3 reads CASSVASSGEPYEQYF. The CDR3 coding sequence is TGTGCCAGCAGCGTAGCTTCTAGCGGGGAGCCCTACGAGCAGTACTTC. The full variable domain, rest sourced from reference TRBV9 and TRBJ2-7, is DSGVTQTPKHLITATGQRVTLRCSPRSGDLSVYWYQQSLDQGLQFLIQYYNGEERAKGNILERFSAQQFPDLHSELNLSSLELGDSALYFCASSVASSGEPYEQYFGPGTRLTVT.

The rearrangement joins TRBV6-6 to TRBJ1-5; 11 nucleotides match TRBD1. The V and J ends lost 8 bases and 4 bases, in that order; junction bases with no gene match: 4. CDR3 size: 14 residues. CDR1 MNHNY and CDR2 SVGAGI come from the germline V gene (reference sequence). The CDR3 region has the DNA TGTGCCAGCTGTTGGGACAGGGGGAATCAGCCCCAGCATTTT. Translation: CASCWDRGNQPQHF.